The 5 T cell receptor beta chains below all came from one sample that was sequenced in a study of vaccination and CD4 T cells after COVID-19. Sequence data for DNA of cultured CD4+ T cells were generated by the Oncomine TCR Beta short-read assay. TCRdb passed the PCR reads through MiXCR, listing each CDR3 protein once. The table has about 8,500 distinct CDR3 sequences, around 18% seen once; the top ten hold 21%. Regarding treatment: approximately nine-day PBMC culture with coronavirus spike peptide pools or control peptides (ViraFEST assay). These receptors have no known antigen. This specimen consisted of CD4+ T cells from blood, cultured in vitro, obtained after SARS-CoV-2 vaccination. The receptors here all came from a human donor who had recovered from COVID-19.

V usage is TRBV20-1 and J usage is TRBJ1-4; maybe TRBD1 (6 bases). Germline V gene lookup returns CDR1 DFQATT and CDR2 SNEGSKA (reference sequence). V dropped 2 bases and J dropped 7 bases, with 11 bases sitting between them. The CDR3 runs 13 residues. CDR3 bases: TGCAGTGCTAGACGAAACAGGGCTGAAAAACTGTTTTTT. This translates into CSARRNRAEKLFF.

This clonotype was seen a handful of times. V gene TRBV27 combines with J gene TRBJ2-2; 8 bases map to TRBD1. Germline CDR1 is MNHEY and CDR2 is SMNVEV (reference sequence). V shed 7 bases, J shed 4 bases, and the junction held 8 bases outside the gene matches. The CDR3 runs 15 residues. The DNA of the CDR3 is TGTGCCAGCAAGGCGGGCAGGGGGCCCACCGGGGAGCTGTTTTTT. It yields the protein CASKAGRGPTGELFF.

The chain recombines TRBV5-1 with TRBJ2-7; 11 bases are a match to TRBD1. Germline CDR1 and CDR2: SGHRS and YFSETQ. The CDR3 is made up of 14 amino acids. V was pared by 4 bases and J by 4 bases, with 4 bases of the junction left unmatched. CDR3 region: CASSLGTGGYEQYF. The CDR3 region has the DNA TGCGCCAGCAGCCTAGGGACAGGGGGGTACGAGCAGTACTTC.

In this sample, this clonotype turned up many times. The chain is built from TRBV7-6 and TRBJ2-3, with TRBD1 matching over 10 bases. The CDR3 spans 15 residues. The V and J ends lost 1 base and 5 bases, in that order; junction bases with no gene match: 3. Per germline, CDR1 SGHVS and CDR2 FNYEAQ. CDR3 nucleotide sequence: TGTGCCAGCAGCTTAGGGACAGGGGGTGAAGATACGCAGTATTTT. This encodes CASSLGTGGEDTQYF.

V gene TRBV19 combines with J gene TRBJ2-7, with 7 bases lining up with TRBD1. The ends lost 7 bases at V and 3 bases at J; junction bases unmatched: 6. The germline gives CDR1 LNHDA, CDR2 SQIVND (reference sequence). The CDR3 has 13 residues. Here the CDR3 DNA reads TGTGCCAGTACCCCCAGGGACAGCTACGAGCAGTACTTC. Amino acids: CASTPRDSYEQYF.